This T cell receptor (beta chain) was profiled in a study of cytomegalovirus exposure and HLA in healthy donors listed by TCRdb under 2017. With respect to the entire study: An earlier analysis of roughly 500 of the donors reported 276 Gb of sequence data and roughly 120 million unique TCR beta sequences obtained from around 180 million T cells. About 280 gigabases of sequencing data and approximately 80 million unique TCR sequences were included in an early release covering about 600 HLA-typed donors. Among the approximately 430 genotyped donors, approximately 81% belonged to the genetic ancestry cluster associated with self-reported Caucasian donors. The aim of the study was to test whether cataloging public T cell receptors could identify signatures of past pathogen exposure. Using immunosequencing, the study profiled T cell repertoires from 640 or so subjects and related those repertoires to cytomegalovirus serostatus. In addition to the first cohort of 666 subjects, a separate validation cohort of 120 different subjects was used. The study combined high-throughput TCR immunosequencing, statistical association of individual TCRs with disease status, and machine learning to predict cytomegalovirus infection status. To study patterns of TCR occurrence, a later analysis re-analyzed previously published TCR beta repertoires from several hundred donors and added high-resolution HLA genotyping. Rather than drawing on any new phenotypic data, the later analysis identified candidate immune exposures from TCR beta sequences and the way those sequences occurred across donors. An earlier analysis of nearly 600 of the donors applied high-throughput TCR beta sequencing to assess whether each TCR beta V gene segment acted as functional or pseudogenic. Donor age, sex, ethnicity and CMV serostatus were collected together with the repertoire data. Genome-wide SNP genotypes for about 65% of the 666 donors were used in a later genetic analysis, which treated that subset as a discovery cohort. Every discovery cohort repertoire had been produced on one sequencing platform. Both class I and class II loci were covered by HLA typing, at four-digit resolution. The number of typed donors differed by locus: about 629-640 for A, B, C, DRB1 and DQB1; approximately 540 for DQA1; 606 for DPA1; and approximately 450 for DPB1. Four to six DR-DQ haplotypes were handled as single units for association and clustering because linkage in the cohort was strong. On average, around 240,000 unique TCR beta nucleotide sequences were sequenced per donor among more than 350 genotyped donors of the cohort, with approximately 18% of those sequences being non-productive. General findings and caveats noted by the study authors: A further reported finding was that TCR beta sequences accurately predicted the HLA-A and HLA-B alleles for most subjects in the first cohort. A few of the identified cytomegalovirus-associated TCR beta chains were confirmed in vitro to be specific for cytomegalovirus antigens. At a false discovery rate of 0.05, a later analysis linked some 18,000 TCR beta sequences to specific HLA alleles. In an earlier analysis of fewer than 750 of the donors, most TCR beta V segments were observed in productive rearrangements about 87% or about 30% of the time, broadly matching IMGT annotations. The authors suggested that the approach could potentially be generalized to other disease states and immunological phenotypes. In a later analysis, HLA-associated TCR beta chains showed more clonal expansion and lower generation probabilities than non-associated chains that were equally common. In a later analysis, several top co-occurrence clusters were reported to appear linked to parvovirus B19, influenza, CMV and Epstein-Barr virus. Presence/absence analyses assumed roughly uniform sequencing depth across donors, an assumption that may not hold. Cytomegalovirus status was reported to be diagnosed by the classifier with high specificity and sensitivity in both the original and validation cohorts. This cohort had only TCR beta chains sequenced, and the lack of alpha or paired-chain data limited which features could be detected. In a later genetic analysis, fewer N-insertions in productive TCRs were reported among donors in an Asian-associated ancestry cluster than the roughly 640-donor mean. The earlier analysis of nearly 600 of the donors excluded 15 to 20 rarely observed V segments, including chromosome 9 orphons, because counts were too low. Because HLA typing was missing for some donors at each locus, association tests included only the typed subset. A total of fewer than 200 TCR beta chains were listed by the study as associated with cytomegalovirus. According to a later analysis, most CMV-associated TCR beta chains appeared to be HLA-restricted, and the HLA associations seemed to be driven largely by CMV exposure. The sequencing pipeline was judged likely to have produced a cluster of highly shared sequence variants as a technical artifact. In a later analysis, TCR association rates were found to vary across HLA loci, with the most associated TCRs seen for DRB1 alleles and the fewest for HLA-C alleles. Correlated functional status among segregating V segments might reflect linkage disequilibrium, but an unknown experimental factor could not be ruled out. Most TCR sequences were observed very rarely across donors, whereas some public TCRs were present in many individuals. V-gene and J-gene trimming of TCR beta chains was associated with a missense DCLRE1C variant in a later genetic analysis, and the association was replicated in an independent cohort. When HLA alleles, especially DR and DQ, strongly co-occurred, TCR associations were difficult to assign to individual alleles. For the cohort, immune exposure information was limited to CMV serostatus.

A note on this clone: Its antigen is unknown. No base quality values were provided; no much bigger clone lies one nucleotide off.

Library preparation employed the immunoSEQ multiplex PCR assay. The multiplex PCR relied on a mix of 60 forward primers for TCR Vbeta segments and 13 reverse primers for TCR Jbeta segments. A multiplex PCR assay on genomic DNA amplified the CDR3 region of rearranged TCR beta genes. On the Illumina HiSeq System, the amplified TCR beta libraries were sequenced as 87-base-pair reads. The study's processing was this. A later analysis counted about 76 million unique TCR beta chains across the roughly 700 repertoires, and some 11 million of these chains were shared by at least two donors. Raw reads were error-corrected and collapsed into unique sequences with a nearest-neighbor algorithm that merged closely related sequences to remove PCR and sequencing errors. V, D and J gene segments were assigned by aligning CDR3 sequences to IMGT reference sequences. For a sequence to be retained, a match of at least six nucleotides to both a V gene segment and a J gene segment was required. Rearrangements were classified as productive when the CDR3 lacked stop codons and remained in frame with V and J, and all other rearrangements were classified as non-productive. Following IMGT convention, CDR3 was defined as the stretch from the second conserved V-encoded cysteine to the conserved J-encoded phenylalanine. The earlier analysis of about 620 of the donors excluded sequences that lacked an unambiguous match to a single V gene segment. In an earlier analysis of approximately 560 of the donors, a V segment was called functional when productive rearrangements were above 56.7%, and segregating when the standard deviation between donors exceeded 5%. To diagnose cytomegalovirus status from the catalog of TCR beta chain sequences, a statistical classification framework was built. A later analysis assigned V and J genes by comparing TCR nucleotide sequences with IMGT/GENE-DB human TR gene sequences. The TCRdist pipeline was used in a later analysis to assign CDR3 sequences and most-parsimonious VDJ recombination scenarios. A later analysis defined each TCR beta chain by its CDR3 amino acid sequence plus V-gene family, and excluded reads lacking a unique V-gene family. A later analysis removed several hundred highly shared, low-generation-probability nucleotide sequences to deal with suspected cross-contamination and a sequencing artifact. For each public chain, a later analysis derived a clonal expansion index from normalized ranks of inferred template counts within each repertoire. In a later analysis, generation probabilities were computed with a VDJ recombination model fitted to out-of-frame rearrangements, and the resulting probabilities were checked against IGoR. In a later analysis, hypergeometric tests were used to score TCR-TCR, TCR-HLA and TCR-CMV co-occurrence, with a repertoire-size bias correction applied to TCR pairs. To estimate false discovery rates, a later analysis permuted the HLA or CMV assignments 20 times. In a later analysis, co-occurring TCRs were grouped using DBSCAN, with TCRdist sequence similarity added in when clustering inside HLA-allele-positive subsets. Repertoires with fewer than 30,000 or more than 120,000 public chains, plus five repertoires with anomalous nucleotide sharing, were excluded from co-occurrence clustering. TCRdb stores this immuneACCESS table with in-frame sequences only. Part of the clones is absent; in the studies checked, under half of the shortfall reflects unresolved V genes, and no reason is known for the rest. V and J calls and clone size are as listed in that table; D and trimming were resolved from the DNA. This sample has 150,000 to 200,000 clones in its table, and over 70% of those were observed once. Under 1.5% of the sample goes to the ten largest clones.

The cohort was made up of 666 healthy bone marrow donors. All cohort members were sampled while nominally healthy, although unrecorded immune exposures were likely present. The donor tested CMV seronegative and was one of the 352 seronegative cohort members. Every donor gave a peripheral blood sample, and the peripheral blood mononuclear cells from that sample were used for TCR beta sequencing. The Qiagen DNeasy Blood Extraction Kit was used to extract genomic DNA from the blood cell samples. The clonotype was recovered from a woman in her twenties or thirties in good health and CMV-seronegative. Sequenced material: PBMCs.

CDR3 sequence: CASQGANPILPQHF. In nucleotide form, the sequence is TGTGCCAGCCAGGGGGCGAATCCCATCTTGCCCCAGCATTTT. The chain is made from TRBV2 and TRBJ1-5; 8 bases in between match TRBD1. Counted from cysteine to phenylalanine, this CDR3 has 14 amino acids. Here the CDR3 DNA is all that survives: 42 bases in frame from base 1. Via the germline V gene, CDR1 is SNHLY and CDR2 FYNNEI. Trimming removed 8 bases from V and 9 bases from J; the gene matches leave 12 bases unexplained.